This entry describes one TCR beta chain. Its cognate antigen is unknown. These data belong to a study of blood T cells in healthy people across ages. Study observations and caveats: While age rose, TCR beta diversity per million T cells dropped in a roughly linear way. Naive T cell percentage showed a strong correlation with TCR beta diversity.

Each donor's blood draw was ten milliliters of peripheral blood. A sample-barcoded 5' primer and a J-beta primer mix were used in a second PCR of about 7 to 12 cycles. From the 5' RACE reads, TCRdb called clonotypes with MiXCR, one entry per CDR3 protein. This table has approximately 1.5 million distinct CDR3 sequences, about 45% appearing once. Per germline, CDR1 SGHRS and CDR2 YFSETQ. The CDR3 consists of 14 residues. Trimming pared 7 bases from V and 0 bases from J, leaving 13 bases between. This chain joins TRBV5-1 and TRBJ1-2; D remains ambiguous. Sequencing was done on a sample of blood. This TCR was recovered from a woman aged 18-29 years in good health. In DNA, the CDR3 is TGCGCCAGCGCTAGGACGGATACTAACTATGGCTACACCTTC. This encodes CASARTDTNYGYTF. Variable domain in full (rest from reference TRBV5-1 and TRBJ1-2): KAGVTQTPRYLIKTRGQQVTLSCSPISGHRSVSWYQQTPGQGLQFLFEYFSETQRNKGNFPGRFSGRQFSNSRSEMNVSTLELGDSALYLCASARTDTNYGYTFGSGTRLTVV.